A selection of T cell receptor beta chains follows, all from one sample in a study of cytomegalovirus exposure and HLA in healthy donors. Measured with immunoSEQ multiplex PCR; TCRdb has only the in-frame clones, and not every one. Of around 150,000 clones listed, over 60% were seen once; the top ten hold around 0.96%. The sample was PBMCs. These receptors came from a woman aged 50 to 60 in good health and CMV-seropositive. Each CDR3 is given without its conserved first and last residue. The order of the fields is V gene, CDR3 length, J gene, CDR3 protein.

>TRBV5-4|17|TRBJ2-1
ASSSGELAGTSSYNEQF
>TRBV5-1|14|TRBJ1-1
ASSLFDRAYDTEAF
>TRBV28|13|TRBJ2-7
ASSTLAGSTYEQY
>TRBV6-6|13|TRBJ2-5
ASSYGQGPQETQY
>TRBV6-5|13|TRBJ1-2
ASSYSGQGNYGYT
>TRBV6-5|13|TRBJ2-5
ASSPGQTMRETQY
>TRBV10-3|12|TRBJ1-3
AIRPAGKVNTIY
>TRBV18|15|TRBJ2-2
ASSPGLAGVGTGELF
>TRBV4-2|11|TRBJ2-7
ASSQDRVYEQY
>TRBV6-6|9|TRBJ1-2
VAQGVYGYT
>TRBV19|13|TRBJ1-3
ASSIGRFSGNTIY
>TRBV7-9|12|TRBJ2-7
ASSLAGGIYEQY
>TRBV15|19|TRBJ2-1
ATSNRGPKLAGGLHRPEQF
>TRBV7-2|15|TRBJ1-5
ASSLSSDRGGNQPQH
>TRBV5-1|12|TRBJ2-7
ASSQDSYSYEQY
>TRBV7-9|13|TRBJ2-7
ASSVDRVYSYEQY
>TRBV2|12|TRBJ2-3
ASSDFRGGDTQY
>TRBV28|11|TRBJ1-2
ASSLTGNYGYT
>TRBV2|12|TRBJ1-5
ASSQGVGNQPQH
>TRBV28|13|TRBJ1-2
ASRSTGTGLTGYT
>TRBV12-5|13|TRBJ2-3
ASGSGQLSTDTQY
>TRBV5-4|14|TRBJ1-2
ASSLMQQGGSYGYT
>TRBV9|10|TRBJ2-3
ASARELDTQY
>TRBV7-2|11|TRBJ2-5
ASSSYLRETQY
>TRBV28|11|TRBJ2-2
ASSLGWAGELF
>TRBV28|11|TRBJ2-5
ASSALGGETQY
>TRBV6-5|11|TRBJ2-5
ASIGLDQETQY
>TRBV5-4|12|TRBJ2-7
ASSLQGKSDEQY
>TRBV5-1|13|TRBJ1-3
ASSSTGTSGNTIY
>TRBV6-1|11|TRBJ2-7
ASSVSGLYEQY
>TRBV30|13|TRBJ1-4
AWSPETGVPEKLF
>TRBV11-2|13|TRBJ1-1
ASTWGGLSSTEAF
>TRBV5-4|13|TRBJ1-5
ASSLDRGVNQPQH
>TRBV7-2|11|TRBJ1-5
ASREQGAQPQH
>TRBV19|13|TRBJ1-1
ASSPGTVPGTEAF
>TRBV30|9|.
AWSTYYEQY
>TRBV30|11|TRBJ2-5
AWATGSQETQY
>TRBV4-1|15|TRBJ2-1
ASSQEGGGISYNEQF
>TRBV29-1|9|TRBJ2-7
SSLVGDEQY
>TRBV10-3|12|TRBJ2-1
AISGDRDGNEQF
>TRBV7-8|15|TRBJ2-3
ASSLDRSGGRTDTQY
>TRBV4-3|12|TRBJ2-7
ASSPELASYEQY
>TRBV5-4|13|TRBJ1-1
ASSPPGQGATEAF
>TRBV6-5|12|TRBJ1-1
ASSYNRENTEAF
>TRBV19|10|TRBJ1-5
ASSIGQQPQH
>TRBV5-4|13|TRBJ1-1
ASSFTQGRGTEAF
>TRBV2|11|TRBJ2-3
ASSLRSTDTQY
>TRBV2|12|TRBJ2-3
ASSETTPTDTQY
>TRBV5-4|13|TRBJ2-7
ASSSPGTGAYEQY
>TRBV5-6|10|TRBJ1-6
ASSGGGSPLH
>TRBV10-2|11|TRBJ1-1
ASRQGGGTEAF
>TRBV4-1|15|TRBJ1-2
ASSQPTGQGGGYGYT
>TRBV19|12|TRBJ1-2
ASSFSRDTYGYT